The 15 T cell receptor beta chains below all came from one sample that was sequenced in a study of T-cell memory formation after mild COVID-19. TCRdb re-derived calls from the 5' RACE reads in MiXCR, one entry per CDR3 protein. The data show about 360,000 distinct CDR3 sequences, with under 15% seen just once and 20% to 25% held by the top ten. Source material: PBMCs or a T cell subset sorted from them (not recorded which). The receptors come from a man aged 18 to 29 who had mild COVID-19 (a few samples of this study predate the infection). Cell type and time point are not known.

This clonotype has just a few counts. This sequence joins TRBV7-9 and TRBJ2-5, with a tentative D call TRBD2 (6 bases). CDR3 length: 18 amino acids. Trimming took 1 base from V and 3 from J, leaving 21 bases between them. Germline assignment: CDR1 SEHNR and CDR2 FQNEAQ (reference sequence). The CDR3 region is CASSLEIGGASEKETQYF. The CDR3 DNA reads TGTGCCAGCAGCTTAGAGATTGGCGGGGCTAGCGAAAAAGAGACCCAGTACTTC.

This clonotype was observed once. The rearrangement joins TRBV7-6 to TRBJ1-5, with 7 bases fitting TRBD1. This CDR3 spans 18 amino acids. The V segment lost 2 bases and the J segment 0 bases; nucleotides outside the gene matches: 10. Germline V CDR1 and CDR2: SGHVS, FNYEAQ. Here the CDR3 DNA reads TGTGCCAGCAGCTTATGGTCCCGGGACAGTAATAGCAATCAGCCCCAGCATTTT. Translated, it gives CASSLWSRDSNSNQPQHF.

This clonotype was observed a few times. This chain links TRBV3-1 with TRBJ2-3, with no clear D. The CDR3 extends over 16 amino acids. Germline CDR1 reads LGHDT; CDR2 reads YNNKEL (reference sequence). V was shortened by 0 bases and J by 4 bases, with 14 bases between the two germline ends. Written as DNA, the CDR3 is TGTGCCAGCAGCCAAGATCGCCCCCCTTTGTCAGATACGCAGTATTTT. Protein: CASSQDRPPLSDTQYF.

This clonotype has only a few counts. The rearrangement joins TRBV18 to TRBJ2-7; D gene uncertain. The CDR3 totals 10 residues. Germline loops: CDR1 KGHSH, CDR2 LQKENI. With 3 bases removed from V and 3 bases from J, the gap between germline ends came to 0 bases. The chain's CDR3 is CASSPYEQYF. The CDR3 bases are TGTGCCAGCTCACCCTACGAGCAGTACTTC. The whole variable domain, filled in from reference TRBV18 and TRBJ2-7, reads NAGVMQNPRHLVRRRGQEARLRCSPMKGHSHVYWYRQLPEEGLKFMVYLQKENIIDESGMPKERFSAEFPKEGPSILRIQQVVRGDSAAYFCASSPYEQYFGPGTRLTVT.

This clonotype has at least ten counts. This chain joins TRBV12-3 or TRBV12-4 and TRBJ2-5; 8 bases fit TRBD2. CDR3 length: 16 residues. Trimming took 5 bases from V and 1 from J; bases not matched to a gene: 9. CDR3 nucleotide sequence: TGTGCCAGCAGTCACCGTATAGCGGGGCTCCAAGAGACCCAGTACTTC. Translated: CASSHRIAGLQETQYF.

This clonotype was counted only a few times. The DNA for the CDR3 is TGTGCCATCAGTGGGACAGGGGTCTTCGAGCAGTACTTC. Translation gives CAISGTGVFEQYF. V usage is TRBV10-3 and J usage is TRBJ2-7; 9 positions match TRBD1. This CDR3 spans 13 amino acids. Germline CDR1 and CDR2: ENHRY and SYGVKD. The ends lost 4 bases at V and 6 bases at J; junction bases unmatched: 4.

V and J are TRBV20-1 and TRBJ1-1, with TRBD1 matching 8 bases. The CDR3 spans 14 residues. Trimming removed 6 bases from V and 0 bases from J; junction bases left unmatched: 6. Germline assignment: CDR1 DFQATT and CDR2 SNEGSKA (reference sequence). CDR3 amino acids: CSARQGAMNTEAFF. CDR3 DNA sequence: TGCAGTGCCAGGCAGGGGGCAATGAACACTGAAGCTTTCTTT.

In its sample, this clonotype was seen a few times. The chain employs TRBV6-5 and TRBJ1-2; D gene ambiguous. CDR1 MNHEY and CDR2 SVGAGI come from the germline V gene. The CDR3 loop spans 11 amino acids. Trimming left V 6 bases short and J 8 bases short, with 10 bases between. The CDR3, as DNA: TGTGCCAGCAGCCCCGGGCTCGGCTACACCTTC. Amino acids: CASSPGLGYTF.

The chain couples TRBV5-1 to TRBJ2-3; no clear D. The ends were cut back, 7 bases at V and 5 bases at J, with 11 bases in the middle. This CDR3 has 12 residues. Germline values: CDR1 SGHRS, CDR2 YFSETQ. Here the CDR3 DNA reads TGCGCCAGCGGGGTATCGGGAGATACGCAGTATTTT. Protein sequence: CASGVSGDTQYF. Looking up the rest from reference TRBV5-1 and TRBJ2-3 gives the full variable domain: KAGVTQTPRYLIKTRGQQVTLSCSPISGHRSVSWYQQTPGQGLQFLFEYFSETQRNKGNFPGRFSGRQFSNSRSEMNVSTLELGDSALYLCASGVSGDTQYFGPGTRLTVL.

This clonotype was observed a handful of times. The V and J genes are TRBV12-3 or TRBV12-4 and TRBJ2-7, with TRBD2 matching over 7 bases. The CDR3 totals 12 residues. The V gene end was trimmed by 3 bases and the J gene end by 9 bases; junction bases not matched to a gene: 5. The CDR3, as DNA: TGTGCCAGCAGTTTTTGGGGGGGGAGGCAGTACTTC. Its translation: CASSFWGGRQYF.

The chain recombines TRBV4-3 with TRBJ2-1, with TRBD2 matching 7 bases. The J segment lost 7 bases and the V segment lost 1 base, leaving 7 bases of the junction unmatched. The CDR3 runs to 15 residues. Germline CDR1 LGHNA, CDR2 YSLEER. CDR3 in DNA: TGCGCCAGCAGCCAAGGGGAGGGGCGGCTAAATGAGCAGTTCTTC. Encoded protein: CASSQGEGRLNEQFF.

This clonotype was found a few times. This chain uses TRBV7-9 with TRBJ1-3; D is unresolved. Germline values: CDR1 SEHNR, CDR2 FQNEAQ (reference sequence). Trimming shortened V by 0 bases and J by 2 bases, and 8 bases separated the two germline ends. This CDR3 spans 15 amino acids. CDR3 amino acids: CASSLANAPGNTIYF. The CDR3 DNA reads as TGTGCCAGCAGCTTAGCAAACGCTCCTGGAAACACCATATATTTT.

This rearrangement joins TRBV4-1 to TRBJ1-5; no clear D. The CDR3 runs to 13 residues. Germline V gene data show CDR1 as MGHRA and CDR2 as YSYEKL. Trimming took 1 base from V and 9 from J, leaving 10 bases between them. The DNA for the CDR3 is TGCGCCAGCAGCCAAGGGCCCTCACCGCCCCAGCATTTT. It translates to CASSQGPSPPQHF.

This clonotype was picked up many times. The genes are TRBV10-3 and TRBJ2-3; 9 nucleotides match TRBD1. V shed 6 bases, J shed 6 bases, and the junction held 16 bases outside the gene matches. The CDR3 contains 17 residues. CDR1 is ENHRY, CDR2 SYGVKD, per germline. The CDR3 region has the DNA TGTGCCATCAGCCCGGGACAGGGCCTCCTTCTGCAGGATACGCAGTATTTT. Amino acids: CAISPGQGLLLQDTQYF.

This clonotype was recorded a few times. The chain carries TRBV4-3 and TRBJ2-2; TRBD2 matches at 7 bases. Looked up from germline, CDR1 is LGHNA and CDR2 is YSLEER. The CDR3 covers 17 residues. V shed 3 bases, J shed 5 bases, and the junction held 12 bases outside the gene matches. The CDR3 here is CASSHRLAPLGTGELFF. The CDR3 DNA is TGCGCCAGCAGCCACCGACTAGCTCCCCTGGGGACCGGGGAGCTGTTTTTT.